This T cell receptor (beta chain) was documented in a study of blood T cell repertoires in COVID-19 (dated by TCRdb to the early 2020s). Describing the broader study: The collaborator samples originated in the United States, Italy and Spain and spanned the acute and convalescent phases of COVID-19. The prospective study material was composed of cDNA or gDNA derived from T cells, B-cell-depleted T cells, or PBMCs. The dataset comprised deeply sampled blood TCRbeta repertoires from subjects exposed to, actively infected with, or recovered from COVID-19. The repertoires were made available in a free public database intended to serve as a resource for research on the immune response to SARS-CoV-2. Samples were obtained from the ongoing ImmuneRACE study (first 160 participants) and from 1,254 subjects provided by 6 global collaborators. The sample metadata nearly always contained a de-identified subject ID, COVID-19 status, age in years and sex. HLA class I and class II types, where available, came from metadata supplied by the sample provider rather than from assay-based typing.

TCRbeta CDR3 regions were amplified from genomic DNA by means of the immunoSEQ Assay, a bias-controlled multiplex PCR. Concerning the study's data processing: The number of nucleated cells in each sample was estimated by amplification of reference gene primers within the assay. Sequence reads were collapsed and filtered to measure the absolute abundance of every unique TCRbeta CDR3 rearrangement. For each sample, productive Simpson clonality was calculated as the square root of Simpson's diversity index over productive rearrangements. As stored in TCRdb, this immuneACCESS dataset retains in-frame rearrangements with V and J assigned. A fraction of the clones does not appear; measured against another copy, unresolved V genes explain less than half of the discrepancy, and the remainder lacks a known reason. The DNA was the basis for D and trimming; V, J and clone size are from that table. The sample profile shows approximately 90,000 clones; roughly 80% of them were found once. The ten largest clones take up roughly 45% of the sample.

Overall study outcomes, separate from this receptor: How much clinical and demographic metadata was included differed by source and by participant, and the metadata was provided uncurated.

As to this clone: This receptor's antigen is unknown. Nothing much larger sits one base from this clone, and base qualities are not available.

Whole blood was collected in K2EDTA tubes by collaborating institutions according to the institutions' own protocols. For TCRbeta analysis, collaborator samples were shipped as frozen whole blood, as isolated PBMCs, or as DNA extracted from either sample type. CDR3 length: 16 amino acids, cysteine to phenylalanine. The sequence is cut down to CDR3 DNA, 48 bases in frame from base 1. CDR1 MNHEY and CDR2 SMNVEV are derived from the germline V gene (reference sequence). At the junction V is shortened by 6 bases and J by 3 bases; bases outside the gene matches: 10. This receptor chain uses TRBV27 and TRBJ1-5; 8 middle bases align to TRBD1. The receptor comes from a human donor in a cohort sampled during active COVID-19. Sequenced: peripheral blood. The CDR3: CASSSLTGAPNQPQHF. Read as DNA, the sequence is TGTGCCAGCAGCTCGCTGACAGGGGCTCCCAATCAGCCCCAGCATTTT.